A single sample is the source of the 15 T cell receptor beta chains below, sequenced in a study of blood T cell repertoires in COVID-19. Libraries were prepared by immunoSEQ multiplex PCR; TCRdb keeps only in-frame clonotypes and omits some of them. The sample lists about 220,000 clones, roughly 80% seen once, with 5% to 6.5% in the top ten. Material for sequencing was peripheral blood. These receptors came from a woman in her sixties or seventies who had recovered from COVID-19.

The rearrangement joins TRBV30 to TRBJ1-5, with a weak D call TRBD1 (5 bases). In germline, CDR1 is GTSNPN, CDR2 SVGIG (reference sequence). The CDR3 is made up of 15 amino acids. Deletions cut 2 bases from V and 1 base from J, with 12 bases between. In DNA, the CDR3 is TGTGCCTGGAGTAGGGAGGGGTGGAGCAATCAGCCCCAGCATTTT. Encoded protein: CAWSREGWSNQPQHF.

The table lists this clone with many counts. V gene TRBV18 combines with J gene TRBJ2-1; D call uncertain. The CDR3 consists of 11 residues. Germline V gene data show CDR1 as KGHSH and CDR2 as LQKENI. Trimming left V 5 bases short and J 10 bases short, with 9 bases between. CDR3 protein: CASSFQVEQFF. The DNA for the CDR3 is TGTGCCAGCTCATTCCAGGTGGAGCAGTTCTTC.

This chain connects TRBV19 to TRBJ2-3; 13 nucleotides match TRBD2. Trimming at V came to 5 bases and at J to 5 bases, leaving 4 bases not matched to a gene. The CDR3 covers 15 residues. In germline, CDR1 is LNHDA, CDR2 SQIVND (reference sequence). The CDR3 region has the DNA TGTGCCAGTAGTGGACTAGCGGGGGCCATAGATACGCAGTATTTT. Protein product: CASSGLAGAIDTQYF.

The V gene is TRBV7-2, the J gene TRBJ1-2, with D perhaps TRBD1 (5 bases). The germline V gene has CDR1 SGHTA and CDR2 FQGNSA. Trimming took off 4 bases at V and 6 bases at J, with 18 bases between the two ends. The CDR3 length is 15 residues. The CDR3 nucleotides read TGTGCCAGCAGCTCCCAGTCCGGGCAGGGTGATGGCTACACCTTC. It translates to CASSSQSGQGDGYTF.

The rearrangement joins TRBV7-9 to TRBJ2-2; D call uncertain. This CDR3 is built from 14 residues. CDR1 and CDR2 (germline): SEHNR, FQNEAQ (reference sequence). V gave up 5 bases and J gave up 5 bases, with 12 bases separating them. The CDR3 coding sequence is TGTGCCAGCAGCCGGTTGACGGGTACCGGGGAGCTGTTTTTT. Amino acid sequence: CASSRLTGTGELFF.

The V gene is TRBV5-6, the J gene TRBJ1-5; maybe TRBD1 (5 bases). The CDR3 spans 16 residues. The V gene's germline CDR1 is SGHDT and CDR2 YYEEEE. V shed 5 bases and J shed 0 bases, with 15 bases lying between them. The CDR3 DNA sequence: TGTGCCAGCAGTTCAGCAGGGCCTTATAGCAATCAGCCCCAGCATTTT. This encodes CASSSAGPYSNQPQHF.

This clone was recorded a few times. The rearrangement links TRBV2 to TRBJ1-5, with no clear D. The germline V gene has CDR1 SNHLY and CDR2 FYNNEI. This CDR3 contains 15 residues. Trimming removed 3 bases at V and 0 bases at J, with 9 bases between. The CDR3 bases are TGTGCCAGCAGTGAGGCGGCTAATAGCAATCAGCCCCAGCATTTT. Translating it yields CASSEAANSNQPQHF.

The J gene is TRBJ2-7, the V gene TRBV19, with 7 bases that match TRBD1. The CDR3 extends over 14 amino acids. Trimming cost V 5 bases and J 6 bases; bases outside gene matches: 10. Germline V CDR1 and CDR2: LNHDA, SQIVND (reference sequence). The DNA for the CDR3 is TGTGCCAGTAGTGCGCACAGGGGCCTGGGCGAGCAGTACTTC. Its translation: CASSAHRGLGEQYF.

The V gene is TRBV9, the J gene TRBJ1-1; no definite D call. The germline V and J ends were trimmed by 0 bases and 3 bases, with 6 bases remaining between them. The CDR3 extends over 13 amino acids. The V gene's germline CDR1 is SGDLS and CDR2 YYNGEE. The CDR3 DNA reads TGTGCCAGCAGCGTAGTTGGAGACACTGAAGCTTTCTTT. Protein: CASSVVGDTEAFF.

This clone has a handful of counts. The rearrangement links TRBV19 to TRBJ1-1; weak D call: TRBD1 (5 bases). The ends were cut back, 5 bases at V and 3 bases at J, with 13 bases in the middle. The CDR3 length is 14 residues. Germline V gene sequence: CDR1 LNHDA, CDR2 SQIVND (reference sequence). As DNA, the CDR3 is TGTGCCAGTAGTGCGCAGGGCGGCGACACTGAAGCTTTCTTT. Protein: CASSAQGGDTEAFF. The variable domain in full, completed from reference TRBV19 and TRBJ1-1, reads DGGITQSPKYLFRKEGQNVTLSCEQNLNHDAMYWYRQDPGQGLRLIYYSQIVNDFQKGDIAEGYSVSREKKESFPLTVTSAQKNPTAFYLCASSAQGGDTEAFFGQGTRLTVV.

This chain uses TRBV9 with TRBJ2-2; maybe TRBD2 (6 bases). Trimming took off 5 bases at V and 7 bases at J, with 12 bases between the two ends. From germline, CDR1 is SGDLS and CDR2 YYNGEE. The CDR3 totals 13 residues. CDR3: CASSGLGGGELFF. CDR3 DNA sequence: TGTGCCAGCAGTGGCCTGGGGGGCGGGGAGCTGTTTTTT.

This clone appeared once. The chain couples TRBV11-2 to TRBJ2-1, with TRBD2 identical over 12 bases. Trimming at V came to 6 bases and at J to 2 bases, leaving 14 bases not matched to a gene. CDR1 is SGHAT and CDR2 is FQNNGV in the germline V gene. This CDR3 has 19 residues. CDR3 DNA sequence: TGTGCCAGCAGACAAGACAATTACCGACTAGCGGGGGCCTACAATGAGCAGTTCTTC. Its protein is CASRQDNYRLAGAYNEQFF. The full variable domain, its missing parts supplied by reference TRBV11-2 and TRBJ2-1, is EAGVAQSPRYKIIEKRQSVAFWCNPISGHATLYWYQQILGQGPKLLIQFQNNGVVDDSQLPKDRFSAERLKGVDSTLKIQPAKLEDSAVYLCASRQDNYRLAGAYNEQFFGPGTRLTVL.

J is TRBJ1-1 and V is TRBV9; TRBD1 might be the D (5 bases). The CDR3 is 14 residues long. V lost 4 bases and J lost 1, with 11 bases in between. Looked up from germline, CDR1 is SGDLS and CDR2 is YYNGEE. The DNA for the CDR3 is TGTGCCAGCAGCCCAGTCGGGGGGAACACTGAAGCTTTCTTT. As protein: CASSPVGGNTEAFF. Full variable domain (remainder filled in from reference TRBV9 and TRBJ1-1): DSGVTQTPKHLITATGQRVTLRCSPRSGDLSVYWYQQSLDQGLQFLIQYYNGEERAKGNILERFSAQQFPDLHSELNLSSLELGDSALYFCASSPVGGNTEAFFGQGTRLTVV.

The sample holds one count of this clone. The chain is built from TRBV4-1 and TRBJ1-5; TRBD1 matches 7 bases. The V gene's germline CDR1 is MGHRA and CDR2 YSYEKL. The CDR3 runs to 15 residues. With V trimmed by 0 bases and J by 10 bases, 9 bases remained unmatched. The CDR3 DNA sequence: TGCGCCAGCAGCCAAGAAGGGACAGCCTTTTTTCCCCAGCATTTT. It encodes CASSQEGTAFFPQHF.

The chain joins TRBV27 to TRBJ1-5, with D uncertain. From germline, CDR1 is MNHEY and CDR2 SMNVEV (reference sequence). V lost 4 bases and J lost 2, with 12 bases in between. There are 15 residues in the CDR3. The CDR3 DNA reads TGTGCCAGCAGTTCTACCCTGCATGGCAATCAGCCCCAGCATTTT. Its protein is CASSSTLHGNQPQHF.